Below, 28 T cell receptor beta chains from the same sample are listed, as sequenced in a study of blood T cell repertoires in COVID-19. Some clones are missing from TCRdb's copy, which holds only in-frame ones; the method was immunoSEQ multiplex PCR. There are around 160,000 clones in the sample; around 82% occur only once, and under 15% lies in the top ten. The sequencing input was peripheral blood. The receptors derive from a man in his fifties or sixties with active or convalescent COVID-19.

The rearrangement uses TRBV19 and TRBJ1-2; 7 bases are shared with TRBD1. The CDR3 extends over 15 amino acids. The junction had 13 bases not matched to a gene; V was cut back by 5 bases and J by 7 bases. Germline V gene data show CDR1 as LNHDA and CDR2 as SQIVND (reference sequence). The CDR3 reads CASSLQGNQGAGYTF. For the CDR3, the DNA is TGTGCCAGTAGTCTACAGGGGAACCAAGGGGCTGGCTACACCTTC.

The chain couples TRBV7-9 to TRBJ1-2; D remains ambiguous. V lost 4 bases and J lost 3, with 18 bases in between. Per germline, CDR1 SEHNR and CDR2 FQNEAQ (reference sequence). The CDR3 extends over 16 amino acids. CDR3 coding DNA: TGTGCCAGCAGCTCTAGATCGGGTCCGGGTGACTATGGCTACACCTTC. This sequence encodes CASSSRSGPGDYGYTF.

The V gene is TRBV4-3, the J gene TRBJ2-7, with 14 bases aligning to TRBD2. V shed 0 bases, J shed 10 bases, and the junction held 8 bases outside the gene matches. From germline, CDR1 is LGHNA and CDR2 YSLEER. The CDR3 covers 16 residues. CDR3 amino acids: CASSQDVGLAGVQQYF. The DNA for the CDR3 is TGCGCCAGCAGCCAAGATGTGGGACTAGCGGGAGTTCAACAGTACTTC.

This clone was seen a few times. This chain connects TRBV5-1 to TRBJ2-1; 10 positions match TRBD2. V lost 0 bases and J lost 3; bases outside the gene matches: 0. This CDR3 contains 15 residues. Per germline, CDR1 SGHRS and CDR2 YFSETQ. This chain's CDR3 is CASSLGTSGYNEQFF. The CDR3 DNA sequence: TGCGCCAGCAGCTTGGGGACTAGCGGCTACAATGAGCAGTTCTTC.

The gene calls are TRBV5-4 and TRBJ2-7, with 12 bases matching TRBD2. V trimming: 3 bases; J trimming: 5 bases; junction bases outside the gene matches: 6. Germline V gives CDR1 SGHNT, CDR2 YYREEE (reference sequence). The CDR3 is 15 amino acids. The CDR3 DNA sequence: TGTGCCAGCAGCTGGCCGACTAGCGGGAGTAACGAGCAGTACTTC. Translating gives CASSWPTSGSNEQYF.

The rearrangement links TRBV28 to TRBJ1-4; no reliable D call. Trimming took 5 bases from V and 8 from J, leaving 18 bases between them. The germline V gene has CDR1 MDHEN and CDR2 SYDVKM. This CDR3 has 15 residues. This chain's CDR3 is CASSIRMPGGEKLFF. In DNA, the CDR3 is TGTGCCAGCAGTATTCGGATGCCGGGTGGGGAAAAACTGTTTTTT. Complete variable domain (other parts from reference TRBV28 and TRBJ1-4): DVKVTQSSRYLVKRTGEKVFLECVQDMDHENMFWYRQDPGLGLRLIYFSYDVKMKEKGDIPEGYSVSREKKERFSLILESASTNQTSMYLCASSIRMPGGEKLFFGSGTQLSVL.

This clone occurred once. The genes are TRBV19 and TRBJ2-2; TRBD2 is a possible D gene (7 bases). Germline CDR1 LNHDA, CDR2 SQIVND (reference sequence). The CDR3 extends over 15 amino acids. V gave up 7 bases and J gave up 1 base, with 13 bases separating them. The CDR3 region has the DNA TGTGCCAGTACCCGAGGGGGGGAGAACACCGGGGAGCTGTTTTTT. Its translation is CASTRGGENTGELFF. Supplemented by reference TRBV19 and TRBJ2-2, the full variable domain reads DGGITQSPKYLFRKEGQNVTLSCEQNLNHDAMYWYRQDPGQGLRLIYYSQIVNDFQKGDIAEGYSVSREKKESFPLTVTSAQKNPTAFYLCASTRGGENTGELFFGEGSRLTVL.

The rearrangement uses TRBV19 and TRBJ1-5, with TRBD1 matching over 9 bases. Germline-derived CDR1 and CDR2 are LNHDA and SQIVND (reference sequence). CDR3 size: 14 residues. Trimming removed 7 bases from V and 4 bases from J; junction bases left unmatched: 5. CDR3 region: CASTQGTGNQPQHF. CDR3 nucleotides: TGTGCCAGTACTCAAGGGACAGGGAATCAGCCCCAGCATTTT.

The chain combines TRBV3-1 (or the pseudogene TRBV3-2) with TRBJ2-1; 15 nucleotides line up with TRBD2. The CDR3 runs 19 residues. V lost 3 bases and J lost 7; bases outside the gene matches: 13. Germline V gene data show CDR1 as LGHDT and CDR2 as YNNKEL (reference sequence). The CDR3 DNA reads TGTGCCAGCAGCCACACTGGGGGGTCCGGGACTAGCGGGAGGAATGAGCAGTTCTTC. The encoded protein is CASSHTGGSGTSGRNEQFF.

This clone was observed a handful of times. This CDR3 reads CASSQVSTGGIGEQYF. CDR3 in DNA: TGCGCCAGCAGCCAAGTCAGCACAGGGGGTATAGGCGAGCAGTACTTC. The chain uses TRBV4-3 and TRBJ2-7; 8 bases match TRBD1. The CDR3 sequence is 16 residues long. V lost 1 base to trimming and J lost 6 bases; unmatched junction nucleotides: 11. Germline loops: CDR1 LGHNA, CDR2 YSLEER.

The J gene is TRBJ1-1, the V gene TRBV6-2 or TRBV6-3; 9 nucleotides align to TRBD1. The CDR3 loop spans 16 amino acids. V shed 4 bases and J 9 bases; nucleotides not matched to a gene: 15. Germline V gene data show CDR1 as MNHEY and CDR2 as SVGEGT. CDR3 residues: CASSSQGAYVQGKAFF. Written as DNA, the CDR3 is TGTGCCAGCAGTTCACAGGGGGCCTACGTGCAGGGGAAAGCTTTCTTT.

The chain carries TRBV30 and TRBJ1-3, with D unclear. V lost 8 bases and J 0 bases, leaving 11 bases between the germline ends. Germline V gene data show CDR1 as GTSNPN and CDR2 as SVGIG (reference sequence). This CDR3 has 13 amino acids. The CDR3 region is CAHSFLSGNTIYF. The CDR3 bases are TGTGCCCACAGCTTCCTCTCTGGAAACACCATATATTTT.

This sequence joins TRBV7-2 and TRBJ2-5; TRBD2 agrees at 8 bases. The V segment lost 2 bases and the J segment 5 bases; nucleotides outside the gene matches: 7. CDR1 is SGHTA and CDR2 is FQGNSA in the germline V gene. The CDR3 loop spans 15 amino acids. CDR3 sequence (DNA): TGTGCCAGCAGCTTAAGAGGCCGGGAGGGGGAGACCCAGTACTTC. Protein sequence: CASSLRGREGETQYF.

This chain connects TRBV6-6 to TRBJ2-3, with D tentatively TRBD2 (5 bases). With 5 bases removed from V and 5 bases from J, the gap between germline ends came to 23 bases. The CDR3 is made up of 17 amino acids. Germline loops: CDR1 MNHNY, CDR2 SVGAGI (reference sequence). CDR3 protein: CASSPSPSGVGGDTQYF. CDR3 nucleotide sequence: TGTGCCAGCAGTCCCTCTCCCAGCGGAGTTGGTGGAGATACGCAGTATTTT.

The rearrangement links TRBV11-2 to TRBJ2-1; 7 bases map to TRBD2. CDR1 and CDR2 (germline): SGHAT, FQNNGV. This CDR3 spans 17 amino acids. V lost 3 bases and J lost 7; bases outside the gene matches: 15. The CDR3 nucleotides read TGTGCCAGCAGCTTCGGAAGAACGTGGGGAGGGCAAAATGAGCAGTTCTTC. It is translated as CASSFGRTWGGQNEQFF.

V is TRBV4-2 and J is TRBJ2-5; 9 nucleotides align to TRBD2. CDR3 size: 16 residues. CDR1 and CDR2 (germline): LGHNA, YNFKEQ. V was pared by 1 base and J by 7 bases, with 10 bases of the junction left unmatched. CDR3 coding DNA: TGTGCCAGCAGCCAAGTGGGACTAGCAGACGACTCGACCCAGTACTTC. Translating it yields CASSQVGLADDSTQYF.

CDR3 DNA sequence: TGTGCCAGCAGTGAAGGGACAGGGGTCTATTCCTACGAGCAGTACTTC. Its protein is CASSEGTGVYSYEQYF. The chain recombines TRBV6-1 with TRBJ2-7; 9 bases are shared with TRBD1. Germline CDR1 MNHNS, CDR2 SASEGT. J was trimmed by 1 base and V by 1 base; bases with no gene match: 5. The CDR3 sequence is 16 residues long.

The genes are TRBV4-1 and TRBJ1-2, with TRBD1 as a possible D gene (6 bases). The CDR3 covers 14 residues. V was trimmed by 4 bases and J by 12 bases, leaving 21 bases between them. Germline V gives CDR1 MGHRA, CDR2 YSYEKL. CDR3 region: CASSPPGQRLVDTF. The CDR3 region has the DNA TGCGCCAGCAGCCCTCCAGGACAGCGATTGGTCGACACCTTC.

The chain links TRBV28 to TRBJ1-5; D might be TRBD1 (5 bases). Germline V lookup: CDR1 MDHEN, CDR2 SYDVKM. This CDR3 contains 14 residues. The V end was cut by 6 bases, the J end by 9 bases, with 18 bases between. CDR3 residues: CASSPGHTIMPQHF. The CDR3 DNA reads TGTGCCAGCAGCCCCGGACATACTATCATGCCCCAGCATTTT.

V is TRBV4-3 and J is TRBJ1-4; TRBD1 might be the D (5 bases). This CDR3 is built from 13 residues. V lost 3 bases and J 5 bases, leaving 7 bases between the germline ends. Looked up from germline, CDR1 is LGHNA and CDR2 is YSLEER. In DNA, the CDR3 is TGCGCCAGCAGCCAGAGGACAAATGAAAAACTGTTTTTT. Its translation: CASSQRTNEKLFF.

The CDR3 protein is CASSLALGLTGELFF. CDR3 sequence (DNA): TGCGCCAGCAGCTTGGCCCTGGGACTTACCGGGGAGCTGTTTTTT. The chain carries TRBV5-1 and TRBJ2-2; a weak D match, TRBD2 (6 bases). The CDR3 is 15 residues long. V lost 0 bases, J lost 5 bases, and 11 bases lay in between. Germline V gene sequence: CDR1 SGHRS, CDR2 YFSETQ. Based on the CDR3 plus reference TRBV5-1 and TRBJ2-2, the full variable domain is KAGVTQTPRYLIKTRGQQVTLSCSPISGHRSVSWYQQTPGQGLQFLFEYFSETQRNKGNFPGRFSGRQFSNSRSEMNVSTLELGDSALYLCASSLALGLTGELFFGEGSRLTVL.

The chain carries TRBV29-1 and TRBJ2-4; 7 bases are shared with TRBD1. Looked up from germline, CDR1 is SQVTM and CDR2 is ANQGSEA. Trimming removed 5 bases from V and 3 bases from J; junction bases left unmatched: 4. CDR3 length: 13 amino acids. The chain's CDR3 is CSVIGTVKNIQYF. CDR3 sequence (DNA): TGCAGCGTTATCGGGACAGTCAAAAACATTCAGTACTTC.

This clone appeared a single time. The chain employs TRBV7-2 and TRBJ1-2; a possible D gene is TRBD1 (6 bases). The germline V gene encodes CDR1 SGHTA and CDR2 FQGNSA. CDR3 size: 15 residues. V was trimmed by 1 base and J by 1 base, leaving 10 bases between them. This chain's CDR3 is CASSLEGRGNYGYTF. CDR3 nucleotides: TGTGCCAGCAGCTTAGAGGGCAGGGGTAACTATGGCTACACCTTC. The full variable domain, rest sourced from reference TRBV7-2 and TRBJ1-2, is GAGVSQSPSNKVTEKGKDVELRCDPISGHTALYWYRQSLGQGLEFLIYFQGNSAPDKSGLPSDRFSAERTGGSVSTLTIQRTQQEDSAVYLCASSLEGRGNYGYTFGSGTRLTVV.

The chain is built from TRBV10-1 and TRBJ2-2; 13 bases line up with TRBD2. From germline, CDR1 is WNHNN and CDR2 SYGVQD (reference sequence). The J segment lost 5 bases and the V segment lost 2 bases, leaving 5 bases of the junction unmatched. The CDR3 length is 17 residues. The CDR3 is CASSEGQGLAGTGELFF. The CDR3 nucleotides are TGCGCCAGCAGTGAGGGGCAGGGACTAGCGGGGACCGGGGAGCTGTTTTTT.

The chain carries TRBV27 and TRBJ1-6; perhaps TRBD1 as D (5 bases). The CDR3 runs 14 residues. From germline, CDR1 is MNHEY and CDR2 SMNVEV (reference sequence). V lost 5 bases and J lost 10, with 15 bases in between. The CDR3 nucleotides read TGTGCCAGCAGTGCCCGGCGGGGCGAATCACCCCTCCACTTT. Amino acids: CASSARRGESPLHF.

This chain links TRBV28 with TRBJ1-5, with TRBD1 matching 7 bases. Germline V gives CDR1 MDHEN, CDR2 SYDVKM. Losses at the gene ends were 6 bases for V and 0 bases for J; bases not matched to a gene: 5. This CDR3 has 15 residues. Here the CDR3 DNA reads TGTGCCAGCAGCGGGACAGACTATAGCAATCAGCCCCAGCATTTT. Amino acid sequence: CASSGTDYSNQPQHF.

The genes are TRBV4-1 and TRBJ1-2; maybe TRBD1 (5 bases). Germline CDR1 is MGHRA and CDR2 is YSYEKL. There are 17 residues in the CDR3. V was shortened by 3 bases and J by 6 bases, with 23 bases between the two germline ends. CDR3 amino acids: CASSQDPVGGSWNGYTF. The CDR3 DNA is TGCGCCAGCAGCCAGGACCCAGTGGGGGGAAGTTGGAATGGCTACACCTTC.

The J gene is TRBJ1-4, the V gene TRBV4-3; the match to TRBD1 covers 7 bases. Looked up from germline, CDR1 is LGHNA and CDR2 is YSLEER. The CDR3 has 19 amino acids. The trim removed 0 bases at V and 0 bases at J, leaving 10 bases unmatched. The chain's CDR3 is CASSQERVRGRPTNEKLFF. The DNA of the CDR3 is TGCGCCAGCAGCCAAGAGAGGGTAAGGGGGCGGCCAACTAATGAAAAACTGTTTTTT.